A selection of T cell receptor beta chains follows, all from one sample in a study of T cell responses to AZD1222 COVID-19 vaccine. The assay was immunoSEQ multiplex PCR, and TCRdb's table has in-frame clones only and misses some. The data show around 110,000 clones, with 85% to 95% seen just once and 2.9% held by the top ten. The input for sequencing was peripheral blood, taken on day 0 of AZD1222 vaccination. The receptors were gathered from an adult in good health. The conserved cysteine and the conserved F or W are not part of the CDR3 here. Each record gives: J gene, V gene, CDR3 length, CDR3 protein.

J: TRBJ2-1
V: TRBV11-3
length: 13
CDR3: ASSLDLAGMNEQF

J: TRBJ1-2
V: TRBV9
length: 11
CDR3: ASSVGWDYGYT

J: TRBJ2-1
V: TRBV9
length: 12
CDR3: ASSPRTVRNEQF

J: TRBJ1-2
V: TRBV7-9
length: 10
CDR3: ASSDRTGAYT

J: TRBJ1-4
V: TRBV27
length: 12
CDR3: ASSFGPADEKLF

J: TRBJ2-7
V: TRBV6-5
length: 9
CDR3: ASRGGVVFV

J: TRBJ2-7
V: TRBV3-1/TRBV3-2
length: 9
CDR3: ATSSSYEQY

J: TRBJ1-5
V: TRBV27
length: 12
CDR3: ASSSTGGDQPQH

J: TRBJ2-3
V: TRBV27
length: 12
CDR3: ASSWGSYQDTQY

J: TRBJ1-1
V: TRBV7-8
length: 11
CDR3: ASSFGTEREAF

J: TRBJ1-5
V: TRBV2
length: 11
CDR3: ASNGQQNQPQH

J: TRBJ2-7
V: TRBV7-6
length: 13
CDR3: ASSLVQGKSYEQY

J: TRBJ2-1
V: TRBV5-5
length: 12
CDR3: ASSTDGTRNEQF

J: TRBJ2-4
V: TRBV4-1
length: 13
CDR3: ASSQDRLAKNIQY

J: TRBJ2-3
V: TRBV28
length: 16
CDR3: ASSLSTLLAGSTDTQY

J: TRBJ1-4
V: TRBV5-4
length: 13
CDR3: ASSLGDRGGEKLF

J: TRBJ1-4
V: TRBV10-3
length: 12
CDR3: AIRETATNEKLF

J: TRBJ2-7
V: TRBV7-9
length: 11
CDR3: ASSRLAGYEQY

J: TRBJ2-5
V: TRBV5-5
length: 12
CDR3: ASSLGTGFETQY

J: TRBJ2-7
V: TRBV9
length: 12
CDR3: ASSVSGSGNEQY

J: TRBJ1-5
V: TRBV4-2
length: 13
CDR3: ASSQDTGGNQPQH

J: TRBJ1-2
V: TRBV5-8
length: 11
CDR3: ASTLWGIYGYT

J: TRBJ1-1
V: TRBV6-6
length: 15
CDR3: ASSLKPAGTGIFEAF

J: TRBJ1-2
V: TRBV6-5
length: 13
CDR3: ASKPGQGAMGGYT

J: TRBJ1-1
V: TRBV7-9
length: 11
CDR3: ASGTGFDDGAF

J: TRBJ2-2
V: TRBV10-2
length: 12
CDR3: ASRENRGTGELF

J: TRBJ1-1
V: TRBV5-6
length: 12
CDR3: ASSLAGVDTEAF

J: TRBJ2-5
V: TRBV11-2
length: 11
CDR3: ASGLAGTVTQY

J: TRBJ1-6
V: TRBV30
length: 11
CDR3: ACRAAFNSPLH

J: TRBJ2-1
V: TRBV19
length: 13
CDR3: ASSISGSSYNEQF

J: TRBJ2-2
V: TRBV3-1/TRBV3-2
length: 10
CDR3: ASSPYVGELF

J: TRBJ1-6
V: TRBV27
length: 12
CDR3: ASTHRGYNSPLH

J: TRBJ1-2
V: TRBV2
length: 12
CDR3: ARANKPSSYGYT

J: TRBJ2-1
V: TRBV12-1
length: 11
CDR3: TCPDPSYNEQF

J: TRBJ1-1
V: TRBV19
length: 10
CDR3: ASRGPDYEAF

J: TRBJ1-2
V: TRBV28
length: 13
CDR3: ASSFPTVANYGYT

J: TRBJ2-7
V: TRBV18
length: 10
CDR3: ASSPSVNEQY

J: TRBJ1-4
V: TRBV28
length: 12
CDR3: VIRGGGGNEKLF

J: TRBJ1-2
V: TRBV7-9
length: 10
CDR3: ASSRDIVGYT

J: TRBJ1-2
V: TRBV12-3/TRBV12-4
length: 10
CDR3: ASSFPHYGYT

J: TRBJ1-4
V: TRBV5-6
length: 12
CDR3: ASSLGTGSEKLF

J: TRBJ2-5
V: TRBV5-1
length: 10
CDR3: ASSFTGETQY

J: TRBJ1-4
V: TRBV28
length: 11
CDR3: ASYEGSNEKLF

J: TRBJ1-6
V: TRBV27
length: 15
CDR3: ASSLLEGHLYNSPLH

J: TRBJ1-5
V: TRBV19
length: 12
CDR3: ASSIYRDNQPQH

J: TRBJ1-3
V: TRBV28
length: 12
CDR3: ATMAVSSGNTIY

J: TRBJ1-2
V: TRBV29-1
length: 13
CDR3: SVERGTGSNYGYT